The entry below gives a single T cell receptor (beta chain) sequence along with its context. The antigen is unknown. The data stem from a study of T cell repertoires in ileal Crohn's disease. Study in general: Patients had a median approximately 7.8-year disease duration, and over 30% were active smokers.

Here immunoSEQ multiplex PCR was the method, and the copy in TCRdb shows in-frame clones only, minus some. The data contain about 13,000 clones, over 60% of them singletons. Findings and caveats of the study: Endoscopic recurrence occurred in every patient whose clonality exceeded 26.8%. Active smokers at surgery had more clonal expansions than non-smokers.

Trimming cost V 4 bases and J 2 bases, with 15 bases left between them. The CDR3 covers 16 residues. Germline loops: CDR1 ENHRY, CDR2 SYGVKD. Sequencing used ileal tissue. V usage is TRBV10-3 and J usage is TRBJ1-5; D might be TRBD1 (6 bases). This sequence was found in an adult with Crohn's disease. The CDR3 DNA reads TGTGCCATCAGTGCAGGCCAGGGGCAGGGCAATCAGCCCCAGCATTTT. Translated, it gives CAISAGQGQGNQPQHF.